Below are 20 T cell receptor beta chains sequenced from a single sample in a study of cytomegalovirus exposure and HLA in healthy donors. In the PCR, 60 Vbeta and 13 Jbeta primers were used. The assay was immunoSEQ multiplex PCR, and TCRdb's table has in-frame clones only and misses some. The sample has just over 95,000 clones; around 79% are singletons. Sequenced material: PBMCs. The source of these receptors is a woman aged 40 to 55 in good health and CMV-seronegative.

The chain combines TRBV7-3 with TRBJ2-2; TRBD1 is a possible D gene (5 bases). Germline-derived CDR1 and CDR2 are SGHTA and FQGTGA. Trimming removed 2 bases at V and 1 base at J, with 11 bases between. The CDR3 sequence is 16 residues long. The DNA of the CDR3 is TGTGCCAGCAGCTTATCCCCAGGGATGAACACCGGGGAGCTGTTTTTT. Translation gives CASSLSPGMNTGELFF.

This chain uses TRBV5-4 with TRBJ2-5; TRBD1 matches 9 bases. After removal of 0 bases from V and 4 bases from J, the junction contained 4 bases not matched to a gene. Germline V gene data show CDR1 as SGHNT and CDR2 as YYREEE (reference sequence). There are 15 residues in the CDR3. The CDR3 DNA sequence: TGTGCCAGCAGCTTGGATACAGGGGGCGGAGAGACCCAGTACTTC. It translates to CASSLDTGGGETQYF.

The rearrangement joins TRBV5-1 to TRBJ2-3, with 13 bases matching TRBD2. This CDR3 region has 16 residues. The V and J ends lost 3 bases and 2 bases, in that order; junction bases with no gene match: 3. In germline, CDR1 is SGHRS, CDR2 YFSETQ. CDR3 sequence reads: CASSSGTSGDTDTQYF. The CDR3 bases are TGCGCCAGCAGCTCGGGGACTAGCGGGGACACAGATACGCAGTATTTT.

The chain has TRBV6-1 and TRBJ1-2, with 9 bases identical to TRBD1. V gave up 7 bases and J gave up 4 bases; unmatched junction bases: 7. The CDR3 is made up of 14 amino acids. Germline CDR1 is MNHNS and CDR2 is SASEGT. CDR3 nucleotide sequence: TGTGCCAGCAAAGGGACAGGGACGATCTATGGCTACACCTTC. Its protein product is CASKGTGTIYGYTF.

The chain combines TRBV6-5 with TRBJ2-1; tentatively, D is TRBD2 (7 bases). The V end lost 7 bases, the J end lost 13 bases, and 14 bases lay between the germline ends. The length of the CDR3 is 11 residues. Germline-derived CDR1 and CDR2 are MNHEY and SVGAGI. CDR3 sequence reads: CASKGGENQFF. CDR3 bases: TGTGCCAGCAAGGGGGGGGAGAATCAGTTCTTC.

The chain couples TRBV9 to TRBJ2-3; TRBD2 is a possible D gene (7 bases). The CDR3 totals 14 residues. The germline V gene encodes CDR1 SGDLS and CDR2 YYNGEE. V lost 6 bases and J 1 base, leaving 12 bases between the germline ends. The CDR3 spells CASTMGGRTDTQYF. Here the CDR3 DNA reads TGTGCCAGCACCATGGGGGGGCGCACAGATACGCAGTATTTT. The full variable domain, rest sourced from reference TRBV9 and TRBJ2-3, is DSGVTQTPKHLITATGQRVTLRCSPRSGDLSVYWYQQSLDQGLQFLIQYYNGEERAKGNILERFSAQQFPDLHSELNLSSLELGDSALYFCASTMGGRTDTQYFGPGTRLTVL.

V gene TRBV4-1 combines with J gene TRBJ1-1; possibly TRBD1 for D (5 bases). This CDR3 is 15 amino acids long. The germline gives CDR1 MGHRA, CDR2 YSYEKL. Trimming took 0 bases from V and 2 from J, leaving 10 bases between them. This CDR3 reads CASSQDGGANTEAFF. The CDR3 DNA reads TGCGCCAGCAGCCAAGACGGTGGGGCAAACACTGAAGCTTTCTTT.

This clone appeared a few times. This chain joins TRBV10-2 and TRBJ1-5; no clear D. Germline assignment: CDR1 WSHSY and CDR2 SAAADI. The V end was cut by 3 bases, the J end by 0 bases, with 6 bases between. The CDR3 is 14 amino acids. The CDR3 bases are TGCGCCAGCAGTGACATCTATAGCAATCAGCCCCAGCATTTT. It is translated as CASSDIYSNQPQHF.

CDR3 sequence: CASSPIKLAGYQETQYF. CDR3 in DNA: TGTGCCAGCAGCCCCATAAAACTAGCGGGGTACCAAGAGACCCAGTACTTC. The chain combines TRBV7-2 with TRBJ2-5; 10 bases map to TRBD2. CDR1 and CDR2 from the germline V gene are SGHTA and FQGNSA. Trimming removed 5 bases from V and 0 bases from J; junction bases left unmatched: 9. The length of the CDR3 is 17 residues.

CDR3 nucleotide sequence: TGTGCCAGCAGCCAACGGGGTGAAGGCTACACCTTC. Its translation is CASSQRGEGYTF. The rearrangement uses TRBV4-2 and TRBJ1-2; D remains ambiguous. Trimming stripped 2 bases from V and 8 bases from J, with 9 bases between. CDR1 is LGHNA, CDR2 YNFKEQ, per germline. The CDR3 has 12 residues.

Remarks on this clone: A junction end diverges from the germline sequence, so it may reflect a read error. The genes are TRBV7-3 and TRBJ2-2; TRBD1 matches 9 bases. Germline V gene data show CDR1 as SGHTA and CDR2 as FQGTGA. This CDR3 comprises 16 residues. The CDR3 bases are TGTGCCAGCAGCTGGGGACAGGGAGGTGCAGGCGGGGAGCTGCTTTTT. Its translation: CASSWGQGGAGGELLF.

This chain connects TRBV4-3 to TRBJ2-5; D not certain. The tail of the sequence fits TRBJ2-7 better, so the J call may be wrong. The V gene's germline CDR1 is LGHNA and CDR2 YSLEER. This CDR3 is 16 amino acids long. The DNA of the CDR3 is TGCGCCAGCAGCCCAACCCCGACTGGGTACTCCTACGAGCAGTACTTC. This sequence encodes CASSPTPTGYSYEQYF.

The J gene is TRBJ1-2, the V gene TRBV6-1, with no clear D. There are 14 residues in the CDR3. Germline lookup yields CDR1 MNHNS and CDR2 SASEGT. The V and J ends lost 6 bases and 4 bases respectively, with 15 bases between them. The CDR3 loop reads CASREGEGSYGYTF. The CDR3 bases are TGTGCCAGCAGGGAGGGTGAAGGAAGCTATGGCTACACCTTC.

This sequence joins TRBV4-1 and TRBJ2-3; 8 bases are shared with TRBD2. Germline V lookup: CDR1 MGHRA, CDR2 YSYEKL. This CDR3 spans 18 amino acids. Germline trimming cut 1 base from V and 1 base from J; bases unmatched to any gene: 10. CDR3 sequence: CASSQGVLRRGGTDTQYF. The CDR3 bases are TGCGCCAGCAGCCAAGGGGTGCTACGGCGGGGGGGCACAGATACGCAGTATTTT.

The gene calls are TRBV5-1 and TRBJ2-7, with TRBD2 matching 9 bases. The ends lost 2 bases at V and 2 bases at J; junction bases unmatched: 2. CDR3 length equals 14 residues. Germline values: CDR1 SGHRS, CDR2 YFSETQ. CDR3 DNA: TGCGCCAGCAGCTTAGCGGGGGGCCCCTACGAGCAGTACGTC. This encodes CASSLAGGPYEQYV.

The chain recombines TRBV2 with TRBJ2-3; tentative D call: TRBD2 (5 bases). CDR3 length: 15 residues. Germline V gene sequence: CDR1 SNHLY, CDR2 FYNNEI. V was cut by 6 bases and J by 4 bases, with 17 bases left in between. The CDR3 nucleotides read TGTGCCAGCAGCGATGTGGAGGCGGTGGCAGATACGCAGTATTTT. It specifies CASSDVEAVADTQYF.

The CDR3 here is CASSLGRGFSGELFF. DNA for the CDR3: TGTGCCAGCAGTTTAGGCAGGGGATTCAGCGGGGAGCTGTTTTTT. The V gene is TRBV27, the J gene TRBJ2-2; the D gene is possibly TRBD1 (6 bases). With 2 bases removed from V and 7 bases from J, the gap between germline ends came to 14 bases. The CDR3 is 15 amino acids. Germline CDR1 MNHEY, CDR2 SMNVEV (reference sequence).

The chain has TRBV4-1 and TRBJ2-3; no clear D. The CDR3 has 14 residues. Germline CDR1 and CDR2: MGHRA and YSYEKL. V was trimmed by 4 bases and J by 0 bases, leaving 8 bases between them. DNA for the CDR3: TGCGCCAGCAGCCCGGTAATTAGCACAGATACGCAGTATTTT. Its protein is CASSPVISTDTQYF.

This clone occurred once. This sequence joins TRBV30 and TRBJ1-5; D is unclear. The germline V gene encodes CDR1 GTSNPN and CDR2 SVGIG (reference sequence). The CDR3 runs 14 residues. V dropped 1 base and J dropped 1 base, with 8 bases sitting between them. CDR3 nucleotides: TGTGCCTGGAGTGAGGAGCTGAGCAATCAGCCCCAGCATTTT. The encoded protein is CAWSEELSNQPQHF.

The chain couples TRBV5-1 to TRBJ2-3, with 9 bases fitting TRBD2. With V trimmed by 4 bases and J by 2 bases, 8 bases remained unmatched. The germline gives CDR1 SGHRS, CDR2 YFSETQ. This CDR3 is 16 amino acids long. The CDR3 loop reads CASSRLAGASTDTQYF. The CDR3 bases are TGCGCCAGCAGCAGATTAGCGGGGGCCTCCACAGATACGCAGTATTTT.